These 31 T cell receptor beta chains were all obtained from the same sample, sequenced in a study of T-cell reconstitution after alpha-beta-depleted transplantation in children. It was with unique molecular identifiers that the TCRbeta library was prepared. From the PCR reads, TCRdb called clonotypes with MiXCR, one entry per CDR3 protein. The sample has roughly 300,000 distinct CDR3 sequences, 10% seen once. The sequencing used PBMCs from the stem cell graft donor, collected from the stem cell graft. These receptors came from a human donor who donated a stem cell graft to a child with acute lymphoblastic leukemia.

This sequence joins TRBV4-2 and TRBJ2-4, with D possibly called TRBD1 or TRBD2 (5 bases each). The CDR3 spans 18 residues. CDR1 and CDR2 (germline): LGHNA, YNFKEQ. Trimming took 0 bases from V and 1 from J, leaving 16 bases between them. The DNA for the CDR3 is TGTGCCAGCAGCCAAGATTTCGGAATCAGGGAGGCCAAAAACATTCAGTACTTC. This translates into CASSQDFGIREAKNIQYF.

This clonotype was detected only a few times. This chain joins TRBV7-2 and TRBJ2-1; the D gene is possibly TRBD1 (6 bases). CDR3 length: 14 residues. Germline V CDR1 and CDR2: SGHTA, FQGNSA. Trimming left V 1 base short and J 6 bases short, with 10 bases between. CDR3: CASSLDRGGNEQFF. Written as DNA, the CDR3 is TGTGCCAGCAGCTTAGATCGAGGGGGCAATGAGCAGTTCTTC.

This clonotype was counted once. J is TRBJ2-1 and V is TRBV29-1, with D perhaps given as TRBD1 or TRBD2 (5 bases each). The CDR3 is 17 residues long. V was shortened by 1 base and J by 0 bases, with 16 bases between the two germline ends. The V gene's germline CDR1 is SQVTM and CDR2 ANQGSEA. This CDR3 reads CSVEGAGRGSSYNEQFF. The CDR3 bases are TGCAGCGTTGAAGGGGCAGGGAGAGGGAGCTCCTACAATGAGCAGTTCTTC.

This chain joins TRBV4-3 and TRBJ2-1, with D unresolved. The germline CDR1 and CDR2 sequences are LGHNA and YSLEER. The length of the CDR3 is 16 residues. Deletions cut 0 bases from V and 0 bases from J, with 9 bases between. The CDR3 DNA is TGCGCCAGCAGCCAAGACCGAGCCATCTCCTACAATGAGCAGTTCTTC. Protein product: CASSQDRAISYNEQFF.

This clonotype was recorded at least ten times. The CDR3 spells CASSRRGYNEQFF. CDR3 sequence (DNA): TGCGCCAGCAGCCGACGAGGGTACAATGAGCAGTTCTTC. The chain combines TRBV5-1 with TRBJ2-1; tentative D call: TRBD2 (5 bases). V dropped 4 bases and J dropped 4 bases, with 9 bases sitting between them. CDR1 is SGHRS and CDR2 is YFSETQ in the germline V gene. This CDR3 has 13 amino acids.

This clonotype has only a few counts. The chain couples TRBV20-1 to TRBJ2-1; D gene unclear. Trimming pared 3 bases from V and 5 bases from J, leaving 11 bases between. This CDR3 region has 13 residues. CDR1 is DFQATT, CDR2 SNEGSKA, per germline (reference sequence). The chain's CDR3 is CSARETTNNEQFF. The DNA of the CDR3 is TGCAGTGCTAGGGAGACCACCAACAATGAGCAGTTCTTC.

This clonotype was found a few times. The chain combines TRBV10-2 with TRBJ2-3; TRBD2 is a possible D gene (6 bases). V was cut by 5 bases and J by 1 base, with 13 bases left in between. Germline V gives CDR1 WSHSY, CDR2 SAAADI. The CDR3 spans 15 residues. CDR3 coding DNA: TGCGCCAGCAGTTCGGCGGGAATAGGCACAGATACGCAGTATTTT. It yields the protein CASSSAGIGTDTQYF.

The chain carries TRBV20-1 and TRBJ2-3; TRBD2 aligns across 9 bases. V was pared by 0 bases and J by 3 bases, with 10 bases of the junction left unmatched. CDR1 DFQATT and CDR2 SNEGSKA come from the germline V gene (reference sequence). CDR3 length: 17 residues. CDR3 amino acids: CSARDFLAGSLTDTQYF. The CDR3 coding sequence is TGCAGTGCTAGAGATTTCCTAGCGGGAAGTTTGACAGATACGCAGTATTTT.

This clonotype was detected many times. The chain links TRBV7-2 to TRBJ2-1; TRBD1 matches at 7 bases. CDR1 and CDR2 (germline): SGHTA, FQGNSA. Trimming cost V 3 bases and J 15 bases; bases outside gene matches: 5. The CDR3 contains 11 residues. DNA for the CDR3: TGTGCCAGCAGCTTCACAGGGGTGGCGTTCTTC. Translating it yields CASSFTGVAFF.

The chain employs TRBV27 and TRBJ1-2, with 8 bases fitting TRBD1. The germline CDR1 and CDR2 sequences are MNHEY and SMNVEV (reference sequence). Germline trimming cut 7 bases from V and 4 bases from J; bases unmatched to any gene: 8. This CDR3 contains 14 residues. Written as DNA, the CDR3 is TGTGCCAGCACCCCCAGGACAGGGATCTATGGCTACACCTTC. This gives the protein CASTPRTGIYGYTF.

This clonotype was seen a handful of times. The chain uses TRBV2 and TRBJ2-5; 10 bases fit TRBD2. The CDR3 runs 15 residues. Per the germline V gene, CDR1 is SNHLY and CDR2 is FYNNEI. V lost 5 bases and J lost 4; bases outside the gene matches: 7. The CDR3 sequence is CASSLAGVSVETQYF. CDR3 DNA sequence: TGTGCCAGCAGTCTAGCGGGAGTTTCGGTAGAGACCCAGTACTTC.

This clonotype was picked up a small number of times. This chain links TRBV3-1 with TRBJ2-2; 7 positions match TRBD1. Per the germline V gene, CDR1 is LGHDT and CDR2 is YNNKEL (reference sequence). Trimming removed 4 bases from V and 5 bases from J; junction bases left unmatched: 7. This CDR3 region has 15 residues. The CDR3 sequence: CASSPRPTGTGELFF. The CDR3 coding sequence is TGTGCCAGCAGCCCGCGCCCGACAGGGACCGGGGAGCTGTTTTTT. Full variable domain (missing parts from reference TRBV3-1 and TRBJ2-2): DTAVSQTPKYLVTQMGNDKSIKCEQNLGHDTMYWYKQDSKKFLKIMFSYNNKELIINETVPNRFSPKSPDKAHLNLHINSLELGDSAVYFCASSPRPTGTGELFFGEGSRLTVL.

CDR3 bases: TGTGCCAGCAGCTTAGGGCGGGGGGAAGCTTTCTTT. Its protein product is CASSLGRGEAFF. V is TRBV11-2 and J is TRBJ1-1, with D maybe TRBD1 (5 bases). The CDR3 is made up of 12 amino acids. Trimming removed 1 base at V and 8 bases at J, with 8 bases between. CDR1 is SGHAT and CDR2 is FQNNGV in the germline V gene.

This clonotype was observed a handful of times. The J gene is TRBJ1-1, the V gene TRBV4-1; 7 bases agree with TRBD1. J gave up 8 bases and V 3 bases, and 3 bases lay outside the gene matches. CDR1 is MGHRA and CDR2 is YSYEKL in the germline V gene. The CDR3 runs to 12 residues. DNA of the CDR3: TGCGCCAGCAGCCAGACAGGGAGAGAAGCTTTCTTT. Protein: CASSQTGREAFF.

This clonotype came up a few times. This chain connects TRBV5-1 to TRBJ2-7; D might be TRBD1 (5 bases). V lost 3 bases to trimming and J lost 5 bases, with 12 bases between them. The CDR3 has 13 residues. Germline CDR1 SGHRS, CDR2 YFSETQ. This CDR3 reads CASSSHGQDEQYF. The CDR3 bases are TGCGCCAGCAGCTCACATGGACAAGACGAGCAGTACTTC.

The CDR3 region is CAWSAGSGTDTQYF. CDR3 coding DNA: TGTGCCTGGAGTGCGGGATCCGGCACAGATACGCAGTATTTT. This chain connects TRBV30 to TRBJ2-3; D may be TRBD2 (5 bases). This CDR3 spans 14 amino acids. V was trimmed by 1 base and J by 1 base, leaving 9 bases between them. Germline loops: CDR1 GTSNPN, CDR2 SVGIG (reference sequence).

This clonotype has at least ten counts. This CDR3 reads CASSQQGPISTDTQYF. The CDR3 nucleotides are TGTGCCAGCAGCCAACAGGGGCCGATTAGCACAGATACGCAGTATTTT. The gene calls are TRBV12-3 or TRBV12-4 and TRBJ2-3; 7 bases match TRBD1. The CDR3 covers 16 residues. V gave up 6 bases and J gave up 0 bases; unmatched junction bases: 9.

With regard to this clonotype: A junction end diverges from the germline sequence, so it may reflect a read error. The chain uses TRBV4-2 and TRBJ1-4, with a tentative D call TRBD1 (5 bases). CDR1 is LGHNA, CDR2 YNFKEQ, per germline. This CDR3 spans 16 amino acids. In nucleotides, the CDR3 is TGTCCCAGCAGCCAATCCATGGGGGGTTTTAATGAAAAACTGTTTTTT. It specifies CPSSQSMGGFNEKLFF.

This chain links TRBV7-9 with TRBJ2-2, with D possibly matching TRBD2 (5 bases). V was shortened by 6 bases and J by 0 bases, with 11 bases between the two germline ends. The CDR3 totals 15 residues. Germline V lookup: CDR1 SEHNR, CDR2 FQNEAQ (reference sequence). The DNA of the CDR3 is TGTGCCAGCAGAAGGGCGGGCTCGAACACCGGGGAGCTGTTTTTT. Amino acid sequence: CASRRAGSNTGELFF.

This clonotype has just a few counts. This CDR3 is CASSFRASGSMKTQYF. The CDR3 nucleotides read TGTGCCAGCAGTTTTCGCGCTAGCGGGAGTATGAAGACCCAGTACTTC. This chain links TRBV12-3 or TRBV12-4 with TRBJ2-5; 10 nucleotides align to TRBD2. This CDR3 spans 16 amino acids. V was clipped by 3 bases and J by 6 bases; unmatched bases: 10.

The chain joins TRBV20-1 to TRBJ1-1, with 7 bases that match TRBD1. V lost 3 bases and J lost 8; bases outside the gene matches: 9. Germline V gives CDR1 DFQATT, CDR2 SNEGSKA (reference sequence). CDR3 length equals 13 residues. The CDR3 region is CSASLTGTVEAFF. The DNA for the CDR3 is TGCAGTGCTAGCCTCACCGGGACAGTCGAAGCTTTCTTT.

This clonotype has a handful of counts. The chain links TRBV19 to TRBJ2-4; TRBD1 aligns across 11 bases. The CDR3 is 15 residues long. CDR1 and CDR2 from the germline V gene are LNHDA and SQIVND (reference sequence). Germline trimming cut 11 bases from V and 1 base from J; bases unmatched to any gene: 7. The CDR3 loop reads CACGQGARAKNIQYF. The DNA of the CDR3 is TGTGCCTGCGGACAGGGGGCGAGGGCCAAAAACATTCAGTACTTC. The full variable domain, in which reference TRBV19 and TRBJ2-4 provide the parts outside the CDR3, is DGGITQSPKYLFRKEGQNVTLSCEQNLNHDAMYWYRQDPGQGLRLIYYSQIVNDFQKGDIAEGYSVSREKKESFPLTVTSAQKNPTAFYLCACGQGARAKNIQYFGAGTRLSVL.

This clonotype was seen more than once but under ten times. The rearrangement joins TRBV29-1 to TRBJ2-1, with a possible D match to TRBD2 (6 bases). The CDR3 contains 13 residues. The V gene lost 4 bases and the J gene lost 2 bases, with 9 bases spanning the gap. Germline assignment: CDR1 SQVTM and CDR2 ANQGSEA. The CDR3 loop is CSVVGGAYNEQFF. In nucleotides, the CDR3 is TGCAGCGTTGTTGGCGGGGCCTACAATGAGCAGTTCTTC.

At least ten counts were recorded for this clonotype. The CDR3 DNA reads as TGCGCCAGCAGCTTGGATCAGGGCGAGCAGTTCTTC. Residues: CASSLDQGEQFF. The chain carries TRBV5-1 and TRBJ2-1, with D maybe TRBD1 (5 bases). V lost 0 bases and J lost 10, with 8 bases in between. CDR3 length equals 12 residues. CDR1 and CDR2 from the germline V gene are SGHRS and YFSETQ. The full variable domain, with the rest looked up from reference TRBV5-1 and TRBJ2-1, is KAGVTQTPRYLIKTRGQQVTLSCSPISGHRSVSWYQQTPGQGLQFLFEYFSETQRNKGNFPGRFSGRQFSNSRSEMNVSTLELGDSALYLCASSLDQGEQFFGPGTRLTVL.

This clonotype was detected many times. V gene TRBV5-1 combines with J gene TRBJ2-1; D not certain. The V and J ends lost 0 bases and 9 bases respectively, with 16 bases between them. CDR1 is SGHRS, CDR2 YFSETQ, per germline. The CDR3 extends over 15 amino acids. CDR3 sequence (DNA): TGCGCCAGCAGCTTGGTCGTCATGGGTGTCCCTGAGCAGTTCTTC. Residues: CASSLVVMGVPEQFF.

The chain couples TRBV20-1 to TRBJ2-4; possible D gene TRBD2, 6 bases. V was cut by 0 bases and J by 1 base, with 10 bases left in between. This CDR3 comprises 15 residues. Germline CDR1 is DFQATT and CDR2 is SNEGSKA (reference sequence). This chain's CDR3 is CSARETREAKNIQYF. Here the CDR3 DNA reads TGCAGTGCTAGAGAGACCCGGGAGGCCAAAAACATTCAGTACTTC.

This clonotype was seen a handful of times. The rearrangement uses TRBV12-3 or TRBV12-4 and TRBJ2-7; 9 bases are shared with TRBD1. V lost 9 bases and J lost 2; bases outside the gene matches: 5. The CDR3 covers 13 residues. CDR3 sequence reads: CASGQGPPYEQYF. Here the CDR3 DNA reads TGTGCCAGTGGACAGGGGCCCCCCTACGAGCAGTACTTC.

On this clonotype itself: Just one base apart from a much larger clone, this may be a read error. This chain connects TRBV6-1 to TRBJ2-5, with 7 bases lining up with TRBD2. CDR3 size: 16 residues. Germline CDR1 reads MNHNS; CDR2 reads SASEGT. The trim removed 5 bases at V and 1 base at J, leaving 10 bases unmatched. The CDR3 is CASSLWSASGQETQYF. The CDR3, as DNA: TGTGCCAGCAGTCTCTGGAGCGCTAGCGGCCAAGAGACCCAGTACTTC.

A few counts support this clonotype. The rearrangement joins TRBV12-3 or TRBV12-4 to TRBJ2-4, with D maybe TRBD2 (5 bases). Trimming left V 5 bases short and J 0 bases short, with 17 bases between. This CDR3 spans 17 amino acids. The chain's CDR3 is CASSPARGGLAKNIQYF. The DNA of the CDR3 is TGTGCCAGCAGTCCGGCCCGGGGTGGCCTAGCCAAAAACATTCAGTACTTC.

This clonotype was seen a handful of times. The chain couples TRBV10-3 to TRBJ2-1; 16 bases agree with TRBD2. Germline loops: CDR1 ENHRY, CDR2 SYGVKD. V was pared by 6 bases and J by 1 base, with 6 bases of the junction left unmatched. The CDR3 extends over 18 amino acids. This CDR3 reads CAISTGLAGGGSYNEQFF. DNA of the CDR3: TGTGCCATCAGCACGGGACTAGCGGGAGGGGGGTCCTACAATGAGCAGTTCTTC.

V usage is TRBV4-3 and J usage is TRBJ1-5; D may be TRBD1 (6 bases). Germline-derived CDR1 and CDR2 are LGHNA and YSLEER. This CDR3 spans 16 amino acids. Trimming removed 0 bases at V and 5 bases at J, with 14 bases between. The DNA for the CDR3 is TGCGCCAGCAGCCAAGATAGGTCAGGGGAACATCAGCCCCAGCATTTT. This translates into CASSQDRSGEHQPQHF.